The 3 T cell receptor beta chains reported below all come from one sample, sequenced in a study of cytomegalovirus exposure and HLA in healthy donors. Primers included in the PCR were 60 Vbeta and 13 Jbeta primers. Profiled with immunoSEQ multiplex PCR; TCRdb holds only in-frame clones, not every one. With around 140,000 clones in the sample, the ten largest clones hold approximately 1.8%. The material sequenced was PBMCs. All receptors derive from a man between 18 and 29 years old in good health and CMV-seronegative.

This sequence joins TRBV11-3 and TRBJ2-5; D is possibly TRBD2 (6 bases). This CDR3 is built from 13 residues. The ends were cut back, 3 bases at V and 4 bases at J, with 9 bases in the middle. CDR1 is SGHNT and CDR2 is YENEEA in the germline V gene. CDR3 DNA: TGTGCCAGCAGCTTCGGGGGTGTAGAGACCCAGTACTTC. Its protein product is CASSFGGVETQYF.

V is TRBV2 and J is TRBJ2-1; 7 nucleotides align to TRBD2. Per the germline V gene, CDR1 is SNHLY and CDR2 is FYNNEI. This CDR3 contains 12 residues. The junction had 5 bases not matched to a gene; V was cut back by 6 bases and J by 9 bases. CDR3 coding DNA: TGTGCCAGCAGGCCCGGGAGGCCTGAGCAGTTCTTC. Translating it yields CASRPGRPEQFF.

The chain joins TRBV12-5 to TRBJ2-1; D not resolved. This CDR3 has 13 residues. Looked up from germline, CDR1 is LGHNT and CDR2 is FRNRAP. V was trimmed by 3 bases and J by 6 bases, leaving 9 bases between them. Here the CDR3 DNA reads TGTGCTAGTGGTTTCTCGGGTTCCAATGAGCAGTTCTTC. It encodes CASGFSGSNEQFF.